The T cell receptor beta chain described here comes from a study of cytotoxic CD8 clonotypes in ibrutinib-treated CLL. TCRdb's copy holds only in-frame clones and misses some; the assay was immunoSEQ multiplex PCR. Among approximately 200,000 clones listed, roughly 72% were seen once. Specimen: PBMCs, collected after 24 months of ibrutinib treatment. The receptor comes from a human donor with chronic lymphocytic leukemia.

CDR3 in amino acids: CASIEHGRATNEQFF. The CDR3 DNA follows: TGTGCCAGCATCGAGCACGGGAGGGCCACTAATGAGCAGTTCTTC. V usage is TRBV2 and J usage is TRBJ2-1; 8 nucleotides agree with TRBD2. J gave up 7 bases and V 7 bases, and 12 bases lay outside the gene matches. The CDR3 has 15 residues. Germline values: CDR1 SNHLY, CDR2 FYNNEI. Supplemented by reference TRBV2 and TRBJ2-1, the full variable domain reads EPEVTQTPSHQVTQMGQEVILRCVPISNHLYFYWYRQILGQKVEFLVSFYNNEISEKSEIFDDQFSVERPDGSNFTLKIRSTKLEDSAMYFCASIEHGRATNEQFFGPGTRLTVL.